A selection of T cell receptor beta chains follows, all from one sample in a study of CD8+CD57+ T cells in acquired aplastic anemia. TCRdb re-analysed the reads in MiXCR, keeping a single row per CDR3 protein. The data show 90,000 to 150,000 distinct CDR3 sequences, roughly 55% seen once. Material for sequencing was sorted CD4+, CD8+, or CD8+CD57+ T cells (not recorded which) from PBMCs. The source of these receptors is a human donor with aplastic anemia. Both conserved end residues are part of each CDR3. The order of the fields is clone size, D gene, V gene, J gene, CDR3 protein, CDR3 DNA. The D gene is left open where the match is weak. Clone size, where shown, is once, few, many, or a class for clones that have expanded.

size: many; D: NA; V: TRBV9; J: TRBJ2-7; CDR3: CASSPPDRPYEQYF; DNA: TGTGCCAGCAGCCCCCCTGACAGGCCCTACGAGCAGTACTTC
size: once; D: NA; V: TRBV19; J: TRBJ1-1; CDR3: CASSRGQLNTEAFF; DNA: TGTGCCAGTAGTCGTGGCCAGTTGAACACTGAAGCTTTCTTT
size: NA; D: NA; V: TRBV20-1; J: TRBJ2-1; CDR3: CSGSYEQFF; DNA: TGCAGTGGATCTTATGAGCAGTTCTTC
size: NA; D: NA; V: TRBV2; J: TRBJ1-1; CDR3: CASSQGAEAFF; DNA: TGTGCCAGCAGTCAGGGAGCTGAAGCTTTCTTT
size: NA; D: NA; V: TRBV7-6; J: TRBJ2-5; CDR3: CASSSPAWETQYF; DNA: TGTGCCAGCAGCTCCCCAGCGTGGGAGACCCAGTACTTC
size: few; D: TRBD1; V: TRBV27; J: TRBJ1-2; CDR3: CASSLSLGGVDGYTF; DNA: TGTGCCAGCAGTTTATCGTTAGGGGGCGTTGATGGCTACACCTTC
size: NA; D: TRBD2; V: TRBV15; J: TRBJ2-7; CDR3: CATREAGGSYEQYF; DNA: TGTGCCACCAGGGAAGCGGGGGGTTCCTACGAGCAGTACTTC
size: NA; D: TRBD1; V: TRBV24-1; J: TRBJ2-7; CDR3: CATSGDRGPYEQYF; DNA: TGTGCCACCAGTGGCGACAGGGGGCCCTACGAGCAGTACTTC
size: NA; D: NA; V: TRBV5-4; J: TRBJ2-1; CDR3: CASSFRFNEQFF; DNA: TGTGCCAGCAGCTTTCGCTTCAATGAGCAGTTCTTC
size: many; D: NA; V: TRBV7-9; J: TRBJ2-5; CDR3: CASSFPGRRGETQYF; DNA: TGTGCCAGCAGCTTCCCGGGGCGCAGGGGAGAGACCCAGTACTTC
size: few; D: NA; V: TRBV5-1; J: TRBJ2-1; CDR3: CASSLSGANSYNEQFF; DNA: TGCGCCAGCAGCTTGAGTGGGGCCAACTCCTACAATGAGCAGTTCTTC
size: once; D: NA; V: TRBV2; J: TRBJ2-7; CDR3: CASRADSSSYEQYF; DNA: TGTGCCAGCAGGGCGGACAGCAGCTCCTACGAGCAGTACTTC
size: once; D: TRBD2; V: TRBV10-1; J: TRBJ2-1; CDR3: CASSEPPYLAGGLNEQFF; DNA: TGCGCCAGCAGTGAGCCACCCTACCTAGCGGGGGGCCTGAATGAGCAGTTCTTC
size: NA; D: TRBD2; V: TRBV10-2; J: TRBJ2-1; CDR3: CASSESTSGGGGEQFF; DNA: TGCGCCAGCAGTGAGTCGACTAGCGGGGGTGGCGGTGAGCAGTTCTTC
size: NA; D: NA; V: TRBV19; J: TRBJ2-1; CDR3: CASSIDGGRYDEQFF; DNA: TGTGCCAGTAGTATTGATGGAGGCAGGTACGATGAGCAGTTCTTC
size: NA; D: NA; V: TRBV29-1; J: TRBJ2-5; CDR3: CSVDLGLETQYF; DNA: TGCAGCGTTGATTTGGGGCTAGAGACCCAGTACTTC
size: NA; D: NA; V: TRBV5-1; J: TRBJ2-3; CDR3: CLNGTDTQYF; DNA: TGTTTGAACGGGACAGATACGCAGTATTTT
size: NA; D: NA; V: TRBV7-6; J: TRBJ2-5; CDR3: CASSPPPGMAGETQYF; DNA: TGTGCCAGCAGCCCCCCCCCCGGGATGGCAGGAGAGACCCAGTACTTC
size: many; D: TRBD2; V: TRBV3-1; J: TRBJ2-5; CDR3: CASSQAWASGEETQYF; DNA: TGTGCCAGCAGCCAAGCATGGGCTAGCGGGGAAGAGACCCAGTACTTC
size: few; D: NA; V: TRBV27; J: TRBJ2-7; CDR3: CASSLFRGGADEQYF; DNA: TGTGCCAGCAGTCTTTTCAGGGGTGGAGCCGACGAGCAGTACTTC
size: NA; D: TRBD1; V: TRBV19; J: TRBJ1-1; CDR3: CASSGQGYTEAFF; DNA: TGTGCCAGCTCAGGACAGGGGTACACTGAAGCTTTCTTT
size: many; D: NA; V: TRBV4-3; J: TRBJ1-1; CDR3: CASSQENTRYTEAFF; DNA: TGCGCCAGCAGCCAAGAAAACACGAGGTACACTGAAGCTTTCTTT
size: NA; D: TRBD2; V: TRBV6-1; J: TRBJ2-7; CDR3: CASTPPGREVGEQYF; DNA: TGTGCCAGCACCCCCCCCGGGCGGGAGGTAGGCGAGCAGTACTTC
size: NA; D: TRBD1; V: TRBV10-3; J: TRBJ1-6; CDR3: CASSHSTLGQGPNSPLHF; DNA: TGTGCCAGCAGCCACTCGACGTTAGGACAGGGCCCTAATTCACCCCTCCACTTT